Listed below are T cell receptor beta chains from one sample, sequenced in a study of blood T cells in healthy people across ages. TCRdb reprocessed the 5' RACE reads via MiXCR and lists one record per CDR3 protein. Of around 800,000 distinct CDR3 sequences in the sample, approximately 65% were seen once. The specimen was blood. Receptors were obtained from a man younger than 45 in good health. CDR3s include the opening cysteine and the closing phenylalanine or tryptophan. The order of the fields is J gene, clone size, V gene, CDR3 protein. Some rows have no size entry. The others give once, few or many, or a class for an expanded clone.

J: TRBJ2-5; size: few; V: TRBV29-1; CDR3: CSTGRETQYF
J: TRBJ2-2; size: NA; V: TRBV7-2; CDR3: CASSRGQANAGELFF
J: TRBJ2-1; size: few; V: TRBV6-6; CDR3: CASSFPNTNEQFF
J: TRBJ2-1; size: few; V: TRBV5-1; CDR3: CASRLAGGPGEQFF
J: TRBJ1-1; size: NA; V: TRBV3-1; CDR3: CASSLPAGETEAFF
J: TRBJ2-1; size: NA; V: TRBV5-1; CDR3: CASSPLTPVTYNEQFF
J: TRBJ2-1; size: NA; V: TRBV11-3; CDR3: CASSTQSNEQFF
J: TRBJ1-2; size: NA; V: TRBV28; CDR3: CASATGSVRHTF
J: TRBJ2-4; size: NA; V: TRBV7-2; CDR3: CASSLRSRDRAKNIQYF
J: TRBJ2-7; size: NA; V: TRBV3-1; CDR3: CASSLRRSPYEQYF
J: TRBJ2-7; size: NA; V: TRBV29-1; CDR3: CSVEGGQGYEQYF
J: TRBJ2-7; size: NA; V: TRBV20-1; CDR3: CSARPRETAEQYF
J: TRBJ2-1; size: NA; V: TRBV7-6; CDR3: CASSATRPGLAGEQFF
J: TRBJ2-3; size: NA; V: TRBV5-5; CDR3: CASSTGAAVLTDTQYF
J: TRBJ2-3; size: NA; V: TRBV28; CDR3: CASSLYGTYTDTQYF
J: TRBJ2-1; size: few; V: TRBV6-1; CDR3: CASSELAGGLNEQFF
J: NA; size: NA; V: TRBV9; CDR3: CASSVDSSGGTYEQYF
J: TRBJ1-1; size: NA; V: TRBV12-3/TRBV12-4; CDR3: CASSPSDINTEAFF
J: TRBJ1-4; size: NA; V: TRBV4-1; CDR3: CASSQQSRRATNEKLFF
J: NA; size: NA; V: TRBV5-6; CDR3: CASLPRTGRYEQYF
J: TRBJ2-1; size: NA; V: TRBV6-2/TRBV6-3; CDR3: CASSYLPGGGGIFNEQFF
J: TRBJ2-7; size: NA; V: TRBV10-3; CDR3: CATGTGGNEQYF
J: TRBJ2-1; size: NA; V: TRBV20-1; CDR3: CSATRDRANYNEQFF
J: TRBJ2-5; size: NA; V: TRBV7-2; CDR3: CASSTYRTGTPQETQYF
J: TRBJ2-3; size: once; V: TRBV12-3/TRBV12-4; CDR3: CASSIHRGTSTDTQYF
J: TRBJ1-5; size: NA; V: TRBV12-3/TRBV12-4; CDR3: CASSLAGPPQHF
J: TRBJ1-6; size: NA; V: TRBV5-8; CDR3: CASSLEAGAIYNSPLHF
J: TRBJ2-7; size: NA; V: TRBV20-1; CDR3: CSAKTGQGIESQYF
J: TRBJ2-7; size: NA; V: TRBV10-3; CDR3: CAIVGRDHEQYF
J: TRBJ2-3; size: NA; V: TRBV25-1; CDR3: CASSEFATLDTQYF
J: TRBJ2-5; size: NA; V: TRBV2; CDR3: CASSEPHRGEDEQYF
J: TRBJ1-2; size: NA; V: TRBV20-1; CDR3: CSARGLQGTLNYGYTF
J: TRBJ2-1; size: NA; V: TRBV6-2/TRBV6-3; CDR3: CASSRTDPSYNEQFF
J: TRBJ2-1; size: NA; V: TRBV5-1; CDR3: CASSGSASSYNEQFF
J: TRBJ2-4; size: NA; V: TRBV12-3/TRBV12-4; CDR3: CASSPVWQGANIQYF
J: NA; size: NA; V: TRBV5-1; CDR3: CASSLARDRGTYEQYF
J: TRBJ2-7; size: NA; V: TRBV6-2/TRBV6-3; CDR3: CASTTRAGKNEQYF
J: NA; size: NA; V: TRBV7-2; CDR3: CASSQTSGGGYNEQYF
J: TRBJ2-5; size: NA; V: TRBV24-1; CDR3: CATSVRDRETQYF
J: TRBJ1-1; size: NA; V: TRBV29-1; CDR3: CSVDSGRSEAFF
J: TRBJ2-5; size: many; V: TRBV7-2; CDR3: CASSSRFSETQYF
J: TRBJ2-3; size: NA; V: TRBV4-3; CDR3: CASSPTPGLYTDTQYF
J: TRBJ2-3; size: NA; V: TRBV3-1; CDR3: CASSPGLAGYPTDTQYF
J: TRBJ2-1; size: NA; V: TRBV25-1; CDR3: CASKPTGGSYNEQFF
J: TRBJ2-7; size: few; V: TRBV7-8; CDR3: CASSLAPADYEQYF
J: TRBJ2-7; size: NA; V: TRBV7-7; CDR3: CASSLRAGDSYEQYF
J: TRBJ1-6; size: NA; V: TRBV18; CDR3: CASSSDRENSPLHF
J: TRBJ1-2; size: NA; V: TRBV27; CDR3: CASSFSGLGGYTF
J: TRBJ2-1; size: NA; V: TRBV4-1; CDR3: CASSSNQARDEQFF
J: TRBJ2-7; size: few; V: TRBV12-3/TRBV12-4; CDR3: CASSLGVLYEQYF
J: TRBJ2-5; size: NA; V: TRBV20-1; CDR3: CSAPTGPISRGAQYF
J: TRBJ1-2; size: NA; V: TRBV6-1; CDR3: CASSRTGTGASYGYTF
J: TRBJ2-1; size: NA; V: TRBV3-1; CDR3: CASSQDILVHEQFF
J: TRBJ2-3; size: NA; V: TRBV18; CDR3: CASLPSAGSTDTQYF
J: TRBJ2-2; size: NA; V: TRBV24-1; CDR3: CATSDPTGGITGELFF
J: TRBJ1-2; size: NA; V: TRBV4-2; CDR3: CASSQGLTDPYGYTF
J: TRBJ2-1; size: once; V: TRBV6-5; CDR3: CASSYSYQGGNEQFF
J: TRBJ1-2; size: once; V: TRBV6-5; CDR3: CASSYSRLLNYGYTF
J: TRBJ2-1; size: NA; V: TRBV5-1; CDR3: CASSQGRSYNEQFF